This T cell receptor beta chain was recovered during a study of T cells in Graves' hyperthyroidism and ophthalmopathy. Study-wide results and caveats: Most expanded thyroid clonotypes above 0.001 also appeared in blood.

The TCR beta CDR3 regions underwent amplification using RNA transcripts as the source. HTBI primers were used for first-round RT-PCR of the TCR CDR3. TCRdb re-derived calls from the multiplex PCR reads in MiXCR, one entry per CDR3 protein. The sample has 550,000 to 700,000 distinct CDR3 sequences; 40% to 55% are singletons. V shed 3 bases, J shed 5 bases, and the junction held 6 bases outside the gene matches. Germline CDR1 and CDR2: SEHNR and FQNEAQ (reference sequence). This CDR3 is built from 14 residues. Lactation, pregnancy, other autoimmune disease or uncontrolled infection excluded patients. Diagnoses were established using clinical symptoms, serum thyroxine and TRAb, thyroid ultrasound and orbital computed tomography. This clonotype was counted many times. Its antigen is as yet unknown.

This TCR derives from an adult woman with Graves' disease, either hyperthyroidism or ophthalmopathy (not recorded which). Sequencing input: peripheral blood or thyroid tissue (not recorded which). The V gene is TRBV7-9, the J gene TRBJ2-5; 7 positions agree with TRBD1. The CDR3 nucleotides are TGTGCCAGCAGCTTCCAGACAGGGCGGGAGACCCAGTACTTC. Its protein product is CASSFQTGRETQYF.